What follows describes a single TCR beta chain. These data are taken from a study of blood T cell repertoires in COVID-19. In germline, CDR1 is LNHDA, CDR2 SQIVND (reference sequence). This CDR3 is 16 amino acids long. V gave up 6 bases and J gave up 5 bases, with 22 bases separating them. Assay used: immunoSEQ multiplex PCR; TCRdb lists only in-frame clones, some missing. Of 210,000 or so clones detected, roughly 87% appear once; the ten largest clones hold about 2%. The source of this sequence is a man between 35 and 55 years old with active or convalescent COVID-19. The chain employs TRBV19 and TRBJ1-1, with a weak D call TRBD1 (5 bases). Specimen: peripheral blood. CDR3 sequence reads: CASSPWGRGVMTEAFF. Here the CDR3 DNA reads TGTGCCAGTAGCCCCTGGGGGAGGGGCGTAATGACTGAAGCTTTCTTT. The variable domain in full, completed from reference TRBV19 and TRBJ1-1, reads DGGITQSPKYLFRKEGQNVTLSCEQNLNHDAMYWYRQDPGQGLRLIYYSQIVNDFQKGDIAEGYSVSREKKESFPLTVTSAQKNPTAFYLCASSPWGRGVMTEAFFGQGTRLTVV.